This T cell receptor (beta chain) is from a study of regulatory T cells in long-lasting Graves disease. This clonotype appeared a few times. At one boundary the junction diverges from the germline segment, which might be a read error. CDR3 length: 14 amino acids. In germline, CDR1 is DFQATT, CDR2 SNEGSKA (reference sequence). Library construction for TCR beta used iRepertoire HTBI primers and Arm-PCR of CDR3 regions. TCRdb re-called the multiplex PCR reads with MiXCR, one entry per CDR3 protein. The sample holds 550,000 or so distinct CDR3 sequences, about 12% seen once. Time point meaning: newly diagnosed GD, antithyroid drugs for less than 3 months. Scientists built the TCR library using RNA that was extracted from PBMCs. The data also belong to a second study, concerning T cells in Graves' hyperthyroidism and ophthalmopathy.

The receptor's source is a woman under 40 with Graves disease. The chain is built from TRBV20-1 and TRBJ1-5; 9 bases fit TRBD1. The material sequenced was peripheral blood mononuclear cells (PBMCs), taken at new diagnosis, from a patient treated with antithyroid drugs. CDR3 in amino acids: CSARGDRGNQPQHF. The CDR3 DNA reads as TGCAGTGCGAGAGGGGACAGGGGCAATCAGCCCCAGCATTTT.